The present TCR beta chain was sequenced within a study of shared clonotypes between healthy human individuals. Findings of the study overall: Non-shared clonotypes displayed generation probabilities falling below those of clonotypes present in all four donors.

Naive CD8 cells lacked CD45RO, underwent positive selection for CCR7 and left out terminally differentiated effector memory CD45RA+ cells. About this clone itself: What it recognizes is unknown.

Sorted-subset replicate PCR reactions were performed with 150 to 200 ng DNA, corresponding to roughly 31,000 T cell genomes. Original methodology: In the immunoSEQ data, sequences were junction-only and lacked quality scores, so filtering differed. Generated by immunoSEQ multiplex PCR, the TCRdb table keeps only in-frame clones and is missing some. D and trimming were read from the DNA, whereas the V and J calls and clone size are those reported in that table. The table lists approximately 2,200,000 clones, 90% to 95% of them singletons. The CDR3 is made up of 16 amino acids. The ends lost 4 bases at V and 9 bases at J; junction bases unmatched: 11. CDR1 and CDR2 from the germline V gene are SGHRS and YFSETQ.

The chain is built from TRBV5-1 and TRBJ2-1, with 12 positions matching TRBD2. This clonotype was obtained from a man aged 18 to 30 in good health. Some clones in this sample may be carry-over from other donors' samples. Sequencing input: naive CD8+ T cells from PBMCs. The CDR3 nucleotides read TGCGCCAGCAGCGTGGCCCGGACTAGCGGGACCAGTGAGCAGTTCTTC. This gives the protein CASSVARTSGTSEQFF.